The 30 T cell receptor beta chains reported below all come from one sample, sequenced in a study of cytomegalovirus exposure and HLA in healthy donors. The PCR had 60 Vbeta and 13 Jbeta primers. Profiled with immunoSEQ multiplex PCR; TCRdb holds only in-frame clones, not every one. Of approximately 70,000 clones listed, approximately 63% were seen once; the top ten hold more than 8%. Sequencing used PBMCs. Every receptor here comes from a woman aged 45-65 years in good health and CMV-seropositive.

The genes are TRBV7-7 and TRBJ2-5; TRBD2 agrees at 10 bases. Germline assignment: CDR1 SSHAT and CDR2 FNYEAQ (reference sequence). CDR3 length: 14 residues. Trimming took 6 bases from V and 3 from J; bases not matched to a gene: 4. This chain's CDR3 is CASRPTSGEETQYF. The DNA for the CDR3 is TGTGCCAGCAGGCCCACTAGCGGGGAAGAGACCCAGTACTTC.

The chain links TRBV5-1 to TRBJ2-3; 11 bases agree with TRBD2. CDR1 is SGHRS, CDR2 YFSETQ, per germline. This CDR3 has 14 amino acids. Unmatched junction bases numbered 2, after V lost 2 bases and J lost 6 bases. For the CDR3, the DNA is TGCGCCAGCAGCTTTAGCGGGGGGGCCGATACGCAGTATTTT. Residues: CASSFSGGADTQYF.

The chain uses TRBV6-5 and TRBJ1-1; D gene unclear. V lost 0 bases, J lost 2 bases, and 10 bases lay in between. Germline loops: CDR1 MNHEY, CDR2 SVGAGI. The CDR3 runs 15 residues. CDR3 protein: CASSYSSSRNTEAFF. The CDR3 DNA sequence: TGTGCCAGCAGTTACTCCTCGTCCAGAAACACTGAAGCTTTCTTT.

V is TRBV7-3 and J is TRBJ1-1; the D gene is possibly TRBD1 (6 bases). CDR1 and CDR2 (germline): SGHTA, FQGTGA. The V and J ends lost 5 bases and 1 base respectively, with 8 bases between them. The CDR3 covers 13 residues. The CDR3 region is CASSQGQNTEAFF. CDR3 sequence (DNA): TGTGCCAGCAGCCAGGGACAGAACACTGAAGCTTTCTTT. Looking up the rest from reference TRBV7-3 and TRBJ1-1 gives the full variable domain: GAGVSQTPSNKVTEKGKYVELRCDPISGHTALYWYRQSLGQGPEFLIYFQGTGAADDSGLPNDRFFAVRPEGSVSTLKIQRTERGDSAVYLCASSQGQNTEAFFGQGTRLTVV.

V gene TRBV9 combines with J gene TRBJ1-6; D not resolved. The V gene's germline CDR1 is SGDLS and CDR2 YYNGEE. Trimming took off 6 bases at V and 5 bases at J, with 15 bases between the two ends. The CDR3 sequence is 15 residues long. The CDR3 nucleotides are TGTGCCAGCAACCAACTCGGGTTTGATAATTCACCCCTCCACTTT. Translating it yields CASNQLGFDNSPLHF.

This clone occurred once. This chain links TRBV5-6 with TRBJ1-5; maybe TRBD1 (5 bases). Trimming stripped 4 bases from V and 6 bases from J, with 14 bases between. The CDR3 covers 14 residues. Germline loops: CDR1 SGHDT, CDR2 YYEEEE. The DNA of the CDR3 is TGTGCCAGCAGCACACCGGGGGACGTTCAGCCCCAGCATTTT. This encodes CASSTPGDVQPQHF.

The V gene is TRBV19, the J gene TRBJ2-1; a possible D gene is TRBD1 (6 bases). The CDR3 contains 16 residues. Trimming cost V 5 bases and J 0 bases, with 14 bases left between them. CDR1 LNHDA and CDR2 SQIVND come from the germline V gene (reference sequence). The CDR3 DNA reads TGTGCCAGTAGTCCTATAACAGGGAGCTCCTACAATGAGCAGTTCTTC. Its protein is CASSPITGSSYNEQFF.

The chain recombines TRBV9 with TRBJ2-1; 11 nucleotides match TRBD2. CDR3 length equals 15 residues. Per the germline V gene, CDR1 is SGDLS and CDR2 is YYNGEE. The V segment lost 3 bases and the J segment 3 bases; nucleotides outside the gene matches: 2. CDR3 nucleotides: TGTGCCAGCAGCGGAGGGACTAGCGGCTACAATGAGCAGTTCTTC. Translation gives CASSGGTSGYNEQFF.

The rearrangement links TRBV7-9 to TRBJ2-1, with 7 nucleotides matching TRBD2. Per germline, CDR1 SEHNR and CDR2 FQNEAQ (reference sequence). V shed 5 bases, J shed 1 base, and the junction held 2 bases outside the gene matches. The CDR3 contains 14 residues. In nucleotides, the CDR3 is TGTGCCAGCAGCCCCGGGGGGTCCTACAATGAGCAGTTCTTC. Translated: CASSPGGSYNEQFF.

To note about this clone: The junction differs from germline at one of its ends, possibly a read error. V usage is TRBV4-1 and J usage is TRBJ2-1, with TRBD2 identical over 8 bases. Germline assignment: CDR1 MGHRA and CDR2 YSYEKL. There are 14 residues in the CDR3. The chain's CDR3 is CVSSQEREYNEQFF. The CDR3, as DNA: TGCGTCAGCAGCCAAGAGCGGGAGTACAATGAGCAGTTCTTC.

J is TRBJ1-3 and V is TRBV6-5; a weak D match, TRBD1 (5 bases). Trimming pared 0 bases from V and 4 bases from J, leaving 13 bases between. Germline loops: CDR1 MNHEY, CDR2 SVGAGI. The CDR3 runs 16 residues. The CDR3 nucleotides are TGTGCCAGCAGTTACTCGGACAATGGGTCGGGAAACACCATATATTTT. Protein sequence: CASSYSDNGSGNTIYF.

This clone was seen a handful of times. The rearrangement links TRBV19 to TRBJ1-4; D is perhaps TRBD1 (6 bases). Germline V lookup: CDR1 LNHDA, CDR2 SQIVND (reference sequence). The CDR3 runs 16 residues. Trimming removed 5 bases from V and 8 bases from J, with 21 bases in between. DNA of the CDR3: TGTGCCAGTAGTGTCTTCCCCCCGGGACAAGAAGAAAAACTGTTTTTT. Translating it yields CASSVFPPGQEEKLFF.

V gene TRBV7-2 combines with J gene TRBJ2-5; 8 nucleotides line up with TRBD2. V gave up 1 base and J gave up 4 bases; unmatched junction bases: 5. The CDR3 runs 15 residues. CDR1 and CDR2 (germline): SGHTA, FQGNSA. The chain's CDR3 is CASSLGRGGIETQYF. In DNA, the CDR3 is TGTGCCAGCAGCTTAGGACGGGGGGGCATAGAGACCCAGTACTTC.

CDR3 protein: CASSLLQDSYEQYF. The CDR3 DNA is TGTGCCAGCAGCTTATTACAGGACTCCTACGAGCAGTACTTC. V usage is TRBV7-6 and J usage is TRBJ2-7; D perhaps matches TRBD1 (5 bases). The CDR3 sequence is 14 residues long. V shed 2 bases and J shed 0 bases, with 8 bases lying between them. Per the germline V gene, CDR1 is SGHVS and CDR2 is FNYEAQ.

J is TRBJ1-6 and V is TRBV5-1; D is undetermined. The CDR3 has 13 amino acids. Between the trimmed V and J ends, which lost 4 bases and 8 bases, there was a span of 10 bases. CDR1 and CDR2 from the germline V gene are SGHRS and YFSETQ. The CDR3 nucleotides read TGCGCCAGCAGCACGCACGGGGATTCACCCCTCCACTTT. This translates into CASSTHGDSPLHF.

This chain links TRBV13 with TRBJ2-7, with D perhaps matching TRBD2 (5 bases). Germline assignment: CDR1 PRHDT and CDR2 FYEKMQ (reference sequence). V dropped 1 base and J dropped 3 bases, with 13 bases sitting between them. The CDR3 is 15 amino acids. Written as DNA, the CDR3 is TGTGCCAGCAGCTTAGACCAACTCGGGAACTACGAGCAGTACTTC. Translating it yields CASSLDQLGNYEQYF.

The J gene is TRBJ2-7, the V gene TRBV18; TRBD2 might be the D (6 bases). The V end lost 8 bases, the J end lost 2 bases, and 16 bases lay between the germline ends. Germline-derived CDR1 and CDR2 are KGHSH and LQKENI. This CDR3 contains 14 residues. The CDR3 sequence: CASTTGLKTYEQYF. The DNA for the CDR3 is TGTGCCAGCACCACGGGACTCAAGACCTACGAGCAGTACTTC. Variable domain in full (rest from reference TRBV18 and TRBJ2-7): NAGVMQNPRHLVRRRGQEARLRCSPMKGHSHVYWYRQLPEEGLKFMVYLQKENIIDESGMPKERFSAEFPKEGPSILRIQQVVRGDSAAYFCASTTGLKTYEQYFGPGTRLTVT.

The sample holds one count of this clone. The rearrangement links TRBV5-1 to TRBJ1-1, with 8 bases identical to TRBD1. V lost 2 bases and J lost 3; bases outside the gene matches: 6. The CDR3 is 15 residues long. CDR1 is SGHRS, CDR2 YFSETQ, per germline. The CDR3 sequence is CASSFTGQGDTEAFF. CDR3 in DNA: TGCGCCAGCAGCTTTACCGGACAGGGTGACACTGAAGCTTTCTTT.

This chain joins TRBV5-1 and TRBJ2-5, with TRBD1 identical over 9 bases. This CDR3 contains 17 residues. The J segment lost 1 base and the V segment lost 4 bases, leaving 11 bases of the junction unmatched. Germline V gene data show CDR1 as SGHRS and CDR2 as YFSETQ. CDR3 bases: TGCGCCAGCAGCCAAGACGTCCCGGGACAGGGCCAAGAGACCCAGTACTTC. Encoded protein: CASSQDVPGQGQETQYF.

The CDR3 here is CASSDREETQYF. The CDR3, as DNA: TGCGCCAGCAGTGATCGGGAAGAGACCCAGTACTTC. The chain links TRBV10-2 to TRBJ2-5; the D is unclear. The germline gives CDR1 WSHSY, CDR2 SAAADI. Trimming cost V 3 bases and J 3 bases, with 5 bases left between them. This CDR3 has 12 residues.

The chain links TRBV6-1 to TRBJ2-2; TRBD1 might be the D (6 bases). Per germline, CDR1 MNHNS and CDR2 SASEGT. Deletions cut 6 bases from V and 7 bases from J, with 15 bases between. The CDR3 totals 14 residues. The CDR3 DNA is TGTGCCAGCAGGAGCCAGGGGTGGGGCGGGGAGCTGTTTTTT. Its translation is CASRSQGWGGELFF.

This chain uses TRBV28 with TRBJ2-7, with D tentatively TRBD1 (6 bases). The CDR3 runs 16 residues. Germline assignment: CDR1 MDHEN and CDR2 SYDVKM. The germline V and J ends were trimmed by 1 base and 2 bases, with 15 bases remaining between them. The CDR3 reads CASSLSFWDTPYEQYF. Written as DNA, the CDR3 is TGTGCCAGCAGTTTATCTTTCTGGGACACACCCTACGAGCAGTACTTC.

This clone has more than one count but fewer than ten. The genes are TRBV7-2 and TRBJ2-1; D perhaps matches TRBD2 (5 bases). Between the trimmed V and J ends, which lost 2 bases and 5 bases, there was a span of 16 bases. The CDR3 contains 16 residues. Looked up from germline, CDR1 is SGHTA and CDR2 is FQGNSA. CDR3 region: CASSLTRGRPDNEQFF. CDR3 sequence (DNA): TGTGCCAGCAGCTTAACGAGAGGGCGTCCTGACAATGAGCAGTTCTTC. Based on the CDR3 plus reference TRBV7-2 and TRBJ2-1, the full variable domain is GAGVSQSPSNKVTEKGKDVELRCDPISGHTALYWYRQSLGQGLEFLIYFQGNSAPDKSGLPSDRFSAERTGGSVSTLTIQRTQQEDSAVYLCASSLTRGRPDNEQFFGPGTRLTVL.

V and J are TRBV5-4 and TRBJ1-1; TRBD1 is a possible D gene (5 bases). CDR3 length: 15 residues. Looked up from germline, CDR1 is SGHNT and CDR2 is YYREEE (reference sequence). Trimming removed 3 bases at V and 3 bases at J, with 15 bases between. The CDR3 spells CASSSGGGEDTEAFF. In DNA form, the CDR3 reads TGTGCCAGCAGCTCCGGCGGAGGGGAGGACACTGAAGCTTTCTTT.

The chain carries TRBV15 and TRBJ1-2; no clear D. Germline loops: CDR1 LNHNV, CDR2 YYDKDF (reference sequence). V lost 3 bases and J 1 base, leaving 18 bases between the germline ends. This CDR3 contains 17 residues. As DNA, the CDR3 is TGTGCCACCAGCAGGGAACGGGGTCAGAATCTTAACTATGGCTACACCTTC. This gives the protein CATSRERGQNLNYGYTF.

J is TRBJ1-3 and V is TRBV5-5; TRBD1 matches 7 bases. Germline V gives CDR1 SGHKS, CDR2 YYEKEE (reference sequence). V trimming: 3 bases; J trimming: 8 bases; junction bases outside the gene matches: 14. This CDR3 contains 16 residues. The CDR3 DNA sequence: TGTGCCAGCAGCTGGAGTTTACAGGGGTTTAGTTACACCATATATTTT. Translated, it gives CASSWSLQGFSYTIYF.

The V gene is TRBV28, the J gene TRBJ2-7, with a weak D call TRBD1 (8 bases). The CDR3 totals 20 residues. The V and J ends lost 2 bases and 5 bases respectively, with 31 bases between them. Germline V lookup: CDR1 MDHEN, CDR2 SYDVKM. For the CDR3, the DNA is TGTGCCAGCAGTTTAATTCAGGGGGCGCCCGGGGGGAGAGTTTATGACGAGCAGTACTTC. Protein: CASSLIQGAPGGRVYDEQYF.

The chain employs TRBV6-1 and TRBJ1-2; 8 bases are a match to TRBD1. The CDR3 has 13 amino acids. J lost 4 bases, V lost 7 bases, and 5 bases had no gene match. The germline V gene has CDR1 MNHNS and CDR2 SASEGT. DNA of the CDR3: TGTGCCAGCACTACCGGGACAGGCTATGGCTACACCTTC. Translating gives CASTTGTGYGYTF.

This clone is a singleton in its sample. This chain uses TRBV27 with TRBJ2-7; 9 bases are a match to TRBD1. CDR1 and CDR2 (germline): MNHEY, SMNVEV (reference sequence). There are 16 residues in the CDR3. Trimming cost V 5 bases and J 3 bases; bases outside gene matches: 11. CDR3: CASSIIWGQGVYEQYF. For the CDR3, the DNA is TGTGCCAGCAGTATTATATGGGGACAGGGTGTCTACGAGCAGTACTTC.

The rearrangement uses TRBV2 and TRBJ1-1; TRBD1 agrees at 7 bases. V was clipped by 2 bases and J by 13 bases; unmatched bases: 10. The V gene's germline CDR1 is SNHLY and CDR2 FYNNEI. There are 13 residues in the CDR3. CDR3 nucleotides: TGTGCCAGCAGTGAAAACAGGGGAGATAGTGGTTTCTTT. Amino acid sequence: CASSENRGDSGFF.